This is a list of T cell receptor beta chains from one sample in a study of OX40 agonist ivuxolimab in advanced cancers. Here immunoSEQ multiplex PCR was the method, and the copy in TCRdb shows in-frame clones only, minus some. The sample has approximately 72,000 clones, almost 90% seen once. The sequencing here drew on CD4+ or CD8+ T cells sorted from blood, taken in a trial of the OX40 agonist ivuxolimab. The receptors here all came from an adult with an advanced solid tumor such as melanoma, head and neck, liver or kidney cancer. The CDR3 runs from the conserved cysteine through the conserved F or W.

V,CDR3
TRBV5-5,CASSLVLRVPPYGYTF
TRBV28,CASGAPSEAFF
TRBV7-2,CASSPLTSADTQYF
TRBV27,CASSPYPSTDTQYF
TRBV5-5,CASSVGRGSYEQYF
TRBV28,CATRWTGGTEAFF
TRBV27,CASSLNPPLFASASYEQYF
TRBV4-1,CASSDRAQGGELFF
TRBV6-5,CASTTQPGQGSGYTF
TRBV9,CASSANFGTMNTGELFF
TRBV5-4,CASSFWQGPLSGNTIYF
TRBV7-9,CASSLQGGGNQPQHF
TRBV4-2,CASSQDVGPPGNTIYF
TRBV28,CASARGGGQFF
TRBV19,CASSKDRVTEAFF
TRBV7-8,CASSQQANEKLFF
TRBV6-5,CASSPQGYTGELFF
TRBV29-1,CSVAGQRTDTQYF
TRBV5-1,CASRRAGAGANVLTF
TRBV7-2,CASSLVHRNEQFF
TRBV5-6,CASSLRTGTGLQETQYF
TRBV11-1,CASSFSGGVFGTDTQYF
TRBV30,CAWSGGSTDTQYF
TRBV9,CASSQGEGGGEKLFF
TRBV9,CASSVAGSWETQYF
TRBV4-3,CASSQGTGTSVPYNEQFF
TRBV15,CATSRGRSASRSPLHF
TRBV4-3,CASSLRETGIGNTIYF
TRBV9,CASSVDGGVSPLHF
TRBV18,CASSPGQGVGYGYTF
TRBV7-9,CASSLALTYLNTGELFF
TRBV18,CASSPLAPSEAFF
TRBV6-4,CASSASGSDTQYF
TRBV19,CASNVGDTNTEAFF
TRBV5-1,CASSQTAGTSGQETQYF
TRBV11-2,CASSYRFTEAFF
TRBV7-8,CASSLVGGYTEAFF
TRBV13,CASSLGGLAGETQYF
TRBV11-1,CASSLGDKYNEQFF